This T cell receptor beta chain was obtained from a study of T cells in Graves' hyperthyroidism and ophthalmopathy. Study-level points and caveats: Using 13 V-J features, a model discriminated ophthalmopathy from stable hyperthyroidism.

The study based diagnoses on clinical symptoms, serum thyroxine and TRAb, thyroid ultrasound and orbital computed tomography. Each 10 ml fresh peripheral blood draw supplied the PBMCs. CDR3 length equals 12 residues. Germline V gene data show CDR1 as MNHNS and CDR2 as SASEGT. V was shortened by 10 bases and J by 6 bases, with 14 bases between the two germline ends. RNA transcripts gave rise to amplified TCR beta CDR3 regions. The HTBI primer set drove a first-round RT-PCR of the TCR CDR3. Each CDR3 protein is one row after TCRdb ran MiXCR on the multiplex PCR reads. This table has about 640,000 distinct CDR3 sequences, around 13% appearing once. This clonotype was picked up a small number of times. The antigen remains unidentified.

The sequenced sample was blood. The receptor was isolated from a woman in her fifties or sixties with Graves' ophthalmopathy. The genes are TRBV6-1 and TRBJ2-3; D remains ambiguous. The CDR3 DNA follows: TGTGCCACAAAACCCCTCGTTGATACGCAGTATTTT. Residues: CATKPLVDTQYF.